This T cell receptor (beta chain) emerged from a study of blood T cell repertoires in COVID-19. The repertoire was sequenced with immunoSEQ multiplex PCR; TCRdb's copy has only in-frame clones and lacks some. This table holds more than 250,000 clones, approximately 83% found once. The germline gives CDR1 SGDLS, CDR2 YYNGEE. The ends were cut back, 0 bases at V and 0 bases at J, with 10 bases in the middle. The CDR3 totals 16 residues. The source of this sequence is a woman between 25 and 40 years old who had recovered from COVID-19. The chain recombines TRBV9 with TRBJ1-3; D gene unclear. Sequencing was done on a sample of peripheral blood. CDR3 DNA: TGTGCCAGCAGCGTAGGAGAGTCCGACTCTGGAAACACCATATATTTT. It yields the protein CASSVGESDSGNTIYF.